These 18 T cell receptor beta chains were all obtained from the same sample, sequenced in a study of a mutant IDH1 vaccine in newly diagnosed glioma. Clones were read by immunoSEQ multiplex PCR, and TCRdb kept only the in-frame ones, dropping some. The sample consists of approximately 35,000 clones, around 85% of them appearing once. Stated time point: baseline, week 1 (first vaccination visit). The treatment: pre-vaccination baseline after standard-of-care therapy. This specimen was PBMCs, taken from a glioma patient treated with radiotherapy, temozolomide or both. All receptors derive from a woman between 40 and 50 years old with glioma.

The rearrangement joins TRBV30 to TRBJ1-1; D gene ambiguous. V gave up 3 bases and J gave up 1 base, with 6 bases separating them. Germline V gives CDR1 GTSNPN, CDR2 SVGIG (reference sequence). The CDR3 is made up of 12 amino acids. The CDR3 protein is CAWSRTNTEAFF. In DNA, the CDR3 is TGTGCCTGGAGCAGGACGAACACTGAAGCTTTCTTT.

The CDR3 coding sequence is TGTGCCAGCAGCTTGGATGTCAATCTCCCCTCTGGGGCCAACGTCCTGACTTTC. Amino acids: CASSLDVNLPSGANVLTF. This rearrangement joins TRBV5-4 to TRBJ2-6; D not certain. Germline CDR1 reads SGHNT; CDR2 reads YYREEE (reference sequence). This CDR3 spans 18 amino acids. V lost 0 bases and J lost 0, with 13 bases in between. Based on the CDR3 plus reference TRBV5-4 and TRBJ2-6, the full variable domain is ETGVTQSPTHLIKTRGQQVTLRCSSQSGHNTVSWYQQALGQGPQFIFQYYREEENGRGNFPPRFSGLQFPNYSSELNVNALELDDSALYLCASSLDVNLPSGANVLTFGAGSRLTVL.

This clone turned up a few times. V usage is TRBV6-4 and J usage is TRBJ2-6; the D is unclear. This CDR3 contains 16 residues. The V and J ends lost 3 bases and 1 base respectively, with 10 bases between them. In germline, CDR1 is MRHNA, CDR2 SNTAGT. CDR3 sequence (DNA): TGTGCCAGCAGTGAAAACATGGGGTCTGGGGCCAACGTCCTGACTTTC. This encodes CASSENMGSGANVLTF.

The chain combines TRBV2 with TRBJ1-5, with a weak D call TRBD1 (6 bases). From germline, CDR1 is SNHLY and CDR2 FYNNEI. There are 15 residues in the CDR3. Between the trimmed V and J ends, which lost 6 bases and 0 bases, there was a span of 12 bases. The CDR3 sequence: CASRKDRYSNQPQHF. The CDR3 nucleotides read TGTGCCAGCAGGAAGGACAGATATAGCAATCAGCCCCAGCATTTT.

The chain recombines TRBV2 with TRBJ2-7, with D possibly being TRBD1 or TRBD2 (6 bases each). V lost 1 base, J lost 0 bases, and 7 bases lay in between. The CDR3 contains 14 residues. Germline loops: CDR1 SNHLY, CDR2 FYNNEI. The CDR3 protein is CASSEEGGSYEQYF. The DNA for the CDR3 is TGTGCCAGCAGTGAAGAGGGGGGCTCCTACGAGCAGTACTTC.

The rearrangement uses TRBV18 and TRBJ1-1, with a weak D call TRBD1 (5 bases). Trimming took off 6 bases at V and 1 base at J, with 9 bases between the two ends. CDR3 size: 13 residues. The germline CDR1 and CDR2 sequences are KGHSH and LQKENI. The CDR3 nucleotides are TGTGCCAGCTCTCAGGGCCGGAACACTGAAGCTTTCTTT. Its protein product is CASSQGRNTEAFF.

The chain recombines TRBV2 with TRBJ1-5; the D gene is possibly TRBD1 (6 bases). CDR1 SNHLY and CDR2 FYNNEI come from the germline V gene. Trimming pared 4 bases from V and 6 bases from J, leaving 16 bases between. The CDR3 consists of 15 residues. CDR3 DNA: TGTGCCAGCAGTGGAAGAACAGGGCCGGGTCAGCCCCAGCATTTT. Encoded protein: CASSGRTGPGQPQHF.

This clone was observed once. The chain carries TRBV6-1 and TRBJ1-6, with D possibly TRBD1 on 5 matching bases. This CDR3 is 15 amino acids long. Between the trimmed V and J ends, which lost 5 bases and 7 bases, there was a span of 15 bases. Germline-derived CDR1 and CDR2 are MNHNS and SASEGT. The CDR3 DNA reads TGTGCCAGCAGTCCCCGCCGGGACCCCAATTCACCCCTCCACTTT. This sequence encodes CASSPRRDPNSPLHF.

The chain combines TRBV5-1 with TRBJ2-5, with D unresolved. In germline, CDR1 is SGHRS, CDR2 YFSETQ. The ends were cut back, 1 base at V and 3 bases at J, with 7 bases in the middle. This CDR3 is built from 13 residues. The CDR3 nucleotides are TGCGCCAGCAGCTTGATGGAGAAAGAGACCCAGTACTTC. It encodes CASSLMEKETQYF.

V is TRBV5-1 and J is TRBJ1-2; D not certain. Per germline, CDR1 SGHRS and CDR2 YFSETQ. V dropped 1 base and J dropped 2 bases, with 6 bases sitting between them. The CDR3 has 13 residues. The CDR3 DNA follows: TGCGCCAGCAGCTTGCTGGGAAACTATGGCTACACCTTC. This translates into CASSLLGNYGYTF.

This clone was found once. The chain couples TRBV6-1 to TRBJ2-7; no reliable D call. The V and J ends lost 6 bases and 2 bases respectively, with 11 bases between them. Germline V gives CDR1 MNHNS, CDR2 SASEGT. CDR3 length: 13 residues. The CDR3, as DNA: TGTGCCAGCAGCAAAGGACCCACCTACGAGCAGTACTTC. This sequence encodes CASSKGPTYEQYF.

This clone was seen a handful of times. The CDR3 here is CASSLGEAFF. The CDR3 DNA is TGTGCCAGCAGTTTGGGTGAAGCTTTCTTT. The rearrangement joins TRBV2 to TRBJ1-1; D remains ambiguous. Trimming left V 5 bases short and J 7 bases short, with 5 bases between. The germline CDR1 and CDR2 sequences are SNHLY and FYNNEI. The CDR3 sequence is 10 residues long.

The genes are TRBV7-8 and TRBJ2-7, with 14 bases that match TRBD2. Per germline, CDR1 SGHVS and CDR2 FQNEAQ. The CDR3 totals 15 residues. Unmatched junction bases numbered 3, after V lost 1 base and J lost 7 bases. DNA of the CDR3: TGTGCCAGCAGCTTAGGACTAGCGGGGGGGTCGGAGCAGTACTTC. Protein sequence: CASSLGLAGGSEQYF.

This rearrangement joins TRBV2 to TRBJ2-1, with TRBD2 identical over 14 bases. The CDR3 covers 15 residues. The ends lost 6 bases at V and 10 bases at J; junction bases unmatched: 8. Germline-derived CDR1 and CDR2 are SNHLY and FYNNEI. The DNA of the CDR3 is TGTGCCAGCAGGGCGACTAGCGGGAGGGCAGGGGAGCAGTTCTTC. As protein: CASRATSGRAGEQFF.

CDR3 nucleotide sequence: TGTGCCAGCAGTTACTCGGGTACAGGGACCCTTGAAAAACTGTTTTTT. Protein sequence: CASSYSGTGTLEKLFF. V usage is TRBV6-5 and J usage is TRBJ1-4, with a weak D call TRBD1 (6 bases). The V and J ends lost 0 bases and 7 bases respectively, with 15 bases between them. In germline, CDR1 is MNHEY, CDR2 SVGAGI. The CDR3 covers 16 residues.

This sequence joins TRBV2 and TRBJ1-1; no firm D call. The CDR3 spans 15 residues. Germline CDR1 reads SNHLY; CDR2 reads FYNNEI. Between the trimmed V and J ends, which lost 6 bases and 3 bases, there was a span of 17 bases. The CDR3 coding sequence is TGTGCCAGCAGCACAGACCACGTTGGGTACACTGAAGCTTTCTTT. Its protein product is CASSTDHVGYTEAFF.

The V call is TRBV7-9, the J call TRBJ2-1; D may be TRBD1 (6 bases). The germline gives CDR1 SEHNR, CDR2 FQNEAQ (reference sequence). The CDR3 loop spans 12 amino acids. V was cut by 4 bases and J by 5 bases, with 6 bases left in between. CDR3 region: CASSWGHNEQFF. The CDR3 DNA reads TGTGCCAGCAGCTGGGGGCACAATGAGCAGTTCTTC.

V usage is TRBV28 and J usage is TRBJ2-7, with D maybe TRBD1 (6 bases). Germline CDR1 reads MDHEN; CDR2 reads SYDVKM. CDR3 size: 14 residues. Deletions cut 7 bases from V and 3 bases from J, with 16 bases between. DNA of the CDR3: TGTGCCAGCACCCCACAGGGAAATTACTACGAGCAGTACTTC. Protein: CASTPQGNYYEQYF.